This T cell receptor (beta chain) was captured in a study of technical replicates of blood from a handful of donors. The CDR3 is made up of 14 amino acids. With V trimmed by 0 bases and J by 9 bases, 2 bases remained unmatched. Germline CDR1 and CDR2: LGHNA and YNFKEQ. Here immunoSEQ multiplex PCR was the method, and the copy in TCRdb shows in-frame clones only, minus some. The data contain some 89,000 clones, about 95% of them singletons. The TCR originated in a human donor in good health. The chain carries TRBV4-2 and TRBJ2-4; TRBD2 matches at 10 bases. Source material: T cells isolated from PBMCs. This CDR3 reads CASSQDQREGIQYF. Here the CDR3 DNA reads TGTGCCAGCAGCCAAGATCAGCGGGAGGGCATTCAGTACTTC.